The subject of this entry is one T cell receptor beta chain. The data were produced by immunoSEQ multiplex PCR, yet TCRdb's version contains in-frame clones alone and is incomplete. The table records approximately 200,000 clones, about 91% of them present only once. The sample comes from a study of blood T cell repertoires in COVID-19. Germline CDR1 SGHNT, CDR2 YYREEE (reference sequence). V dropped 1 base and J dropped 6; count of bases not matched to a gene: 5. CDR3 length: 15 amino acids. This receptor was identified in a woman aged 30 to 39 with acute or convalescent COVID-19. Sequenced: peripheral blood. The chain uses TRBV5-4 and TRBJ2-1, with TRBD2 matching over 9 bases. CDR3 amino acids: CASSLRAGGANEQFF. CDR3 nucleotide sequence: TGTGCCAGCAGCTTGAGAGCGGGAGGCGCCAATGAGCAGTTCTTC.